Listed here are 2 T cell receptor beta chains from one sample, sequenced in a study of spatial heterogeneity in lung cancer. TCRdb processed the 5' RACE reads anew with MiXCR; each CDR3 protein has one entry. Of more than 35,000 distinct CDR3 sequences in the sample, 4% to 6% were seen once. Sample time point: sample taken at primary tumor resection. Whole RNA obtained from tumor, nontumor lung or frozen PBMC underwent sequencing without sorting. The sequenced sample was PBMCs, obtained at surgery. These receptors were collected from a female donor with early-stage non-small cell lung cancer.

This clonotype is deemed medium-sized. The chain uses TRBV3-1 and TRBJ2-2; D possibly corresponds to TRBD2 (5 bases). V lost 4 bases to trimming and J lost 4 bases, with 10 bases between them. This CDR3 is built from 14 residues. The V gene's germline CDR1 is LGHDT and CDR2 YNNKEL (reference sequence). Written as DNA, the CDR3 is TGTGCCAGCAGCCTTGTCCGGGGCACCGGGGAGCTGTTTTTT. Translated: CASSLVRGTGELFF.

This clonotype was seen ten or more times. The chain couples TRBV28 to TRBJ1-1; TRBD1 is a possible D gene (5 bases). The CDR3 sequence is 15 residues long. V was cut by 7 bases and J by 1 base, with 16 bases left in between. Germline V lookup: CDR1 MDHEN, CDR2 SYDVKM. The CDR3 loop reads CASTETNGGNTEAFF. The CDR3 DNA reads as TGTGCCAGCACCGAAACCAACGGGGGGAACACTGAAGCTTTCTTT.